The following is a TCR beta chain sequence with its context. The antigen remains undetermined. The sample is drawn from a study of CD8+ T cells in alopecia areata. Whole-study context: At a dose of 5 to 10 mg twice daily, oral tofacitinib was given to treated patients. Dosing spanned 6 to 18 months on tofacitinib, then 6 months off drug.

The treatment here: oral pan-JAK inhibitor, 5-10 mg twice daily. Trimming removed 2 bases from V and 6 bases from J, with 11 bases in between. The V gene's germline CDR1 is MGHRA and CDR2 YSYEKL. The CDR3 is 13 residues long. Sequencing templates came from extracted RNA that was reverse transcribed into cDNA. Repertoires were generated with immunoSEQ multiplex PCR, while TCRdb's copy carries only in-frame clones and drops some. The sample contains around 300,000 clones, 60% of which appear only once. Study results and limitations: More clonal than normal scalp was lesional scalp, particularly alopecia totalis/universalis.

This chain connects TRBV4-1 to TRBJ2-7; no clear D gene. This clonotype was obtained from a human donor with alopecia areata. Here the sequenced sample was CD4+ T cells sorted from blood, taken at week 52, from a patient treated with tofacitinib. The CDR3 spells CASSQPAFREQYF. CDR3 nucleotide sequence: TGCGCCAGCAGCCAACCGGCCTTCCGCGAGCAGTACTTC.